The 11 T cell receptor beta chains below come from one sample, sequenced in a study of technical replicates of blood from a handful of donors. Libraries were prepared by immunoSEQ multiplex PCR; TCRdb keeps only in-frame clonotypes and omits some of them. The sample records more than 70,000 clones, approximately 97% being singletons. The material sequenced was T cells isolated from PBMCs. The receptor set was obtained from a human donor in good health.

The chain couples TRBV11-2 to TRBJ2-7; possible D gene TRBD1, 6 bases. This CDR3 region has 15 residues. CDR1 and CDR2 (germline): SGHAT, FQNNGV. The germline V and J ends were trimmed by 3 bases and 4 bases, with 16 bases remaining between them. CDR3 nucleotide sequence: TGTGCCAGCAGCTTCGGACAGCCGGCAGGGTACGAGCAGTACTTC. Translation: CASSFGQPAGYEQYF.

The V gene is TRBV4-1, the J gene TRBJ1-1, with unresolved D. Germline V gene lookup returns CDR1 MGHRA and CDR2 YSYEKL. The CDR3 sequence is 15 residues long. Trimming pared 0 bases from V and 4 bases from J, leaving 12 bases between. In DNA, the CDR3 is TGCGCCAGCAGCCAAGAGACGGGTAGTACCACTGAAGCTTTCTTT. Protein product: CASSQETGSTTEAFF.

The chain joins TRBV28 to TRBJ1-4, with D tentatively TRBD1 (5 bases). CDR1 is MDHEN and CDR2 is SYDVKM in the germline V gene. This CDR3 contains 12 residues. V was cut by 7 bases and J by 7 bases, with 10 bases left in between. CDR3 loop: CASNGGGEKLFF. The CDR3 DNA sequence: TGTGCCAGCAACGGGGGAGGTGAAAAACTGTTTTTT. Based on the CDR3 plus reference TRBV28 and TRBJ1-4, the full variable domain is DVKVTQSSRYLVKRTGEKVFLECVQDMDHENMFWYRQDPGLGLRLIYFSYDVKMKEKGDIPEGYSVSREKKERFSLILESASTNQTSMYLCASNGGGEKLFFGSGTQLSVL.

The chain combines TRBV27 with TRBJ2-3, with TRBD2 matching 11 bases. Germline V gene lookup returns CDR1 MNHEY and CDR2 SMNVEV (reference sequence). The CDR3 has 17 residues. V shed 7 bases, J shed 1 base, and the junction held 10 bases outside the gene matches. The CDR3 bases are TGTGCCAGCACCCCATTTGGACTAGCGGGTGGCACAGATACGCAGTATTTT. It codes for CASTPFGLAGGTDTQYF.

This clone was recorded once. The CDR3 nucleotides are TGTGCCAGCAGTGAATCGGTAGCGGGAGAGACCCAGTACTTC. Translation: CASSESVAGETQYF. This chain joins TRBV2 and TRBJ2-5; 7 bases map to TRBD2. Germline CDR1 is SNHLY and CDR2 is FYNNEI. The ends lost 2 bases at V and 4 bases at J; junction bases unmatched: 4. The CDR3 sequence is 14 residues long.

The chain recombines TRBV6-5 with TRBJ1-2; TRBD1 matches 9 bases. CDR3 length: 14 amino acids. Per the germline V gene, CDR1 is MNHEY and CDR2 is SVGAGI. V gave up 6 bases and J gave up 2 bases; unmatched junction bases: 4. The CDR3 bases are TGTGCCAGCAGGCCTACAGGGGGCAACTATGGCTACACCTTC. Its protein is CASRPTGGNYGYTF.

This clone was seen just once. The V and J genes are TRBV2 and TRBJ1-5; TRBD1 matches at 10 bases. The germline V gene encodes CDR1 SNHLY and CDR2 FYNNEI. The ends lost 6 bases at V and 7 bases at J; junction bases unmatched: 15. The CDR3 has 17 residues. The CDR3 DNA reads as TGTGCCAGCAGCGAGGGGACAGGGGTCTCAAGTGGCCAGCCCCAGCATTTT. Amino acids: CASSEGTGVSSGQPQHF.

V gene TRBV4-2 combines with J gene TRBJ2-3, with 9 bases aligning to TRBD2. This CDR3 is 16 amino acids long. V shed 1 base, J shed 6 bases, and the junction held 8 bases outside the gene matches. CDR1 is LGHNA and CDR2 is YNFKEQ in the germline V gene. This CDR3 reads CASSQVREGVGDTQYF. CDR3 bases: TGTGCCAGCAGCCAAGTGCGGGAGGGCGTGGGGGATACGCAGTATTTT.

The CDR3 loop is CASSRDGTAYGYTF. The DNA of the CDR3 is TGTGCCAGCAGCAGAGATGGGACAGCCTATGGCTACACCTTC. V is TRBV13 and J is TRBJ1-2, with 7 bases fitting TRBD1. V was clipped by 5 bases and J by 4 bases; unmatched bases: 7. CDR1 is PRHDT and CDR2 is FYEKMQ in the germline V gene (reference sequence). This CDR3 comprises 14 residues. Filled out from reference TRBV13 and TRBJ1-2, the complete variable domain reads AAGVIQSPRHLIKEKRETATLKCYPIPRHDTVYWYQQGPGQDPQFLISFYEKMQSDKGSIPDRFSAQQFSDYHSELNMSSLELGDSALYFCASSRDGTAYGYTFGSGTRLTVV.

V and J are TRBV4-1 and TRBJ2-5, with D maybe TRBD1 (6 bases). Germline-derived CDR1 and CDR2 are MGHRA and YSYEKL. The germline V and J ends were trimmed by 3 bases and 4 bases, with 18 bases remaining between them. This CDR3 spans 16 amino acids. The CDR3 region is CASSQGPGVRGETQYF. The CDR3 DNA sequence: TGCGCCAGCAGCCAGGGTCCAGGGGTGAGAGGAGAGACCCAGTACTTC.

V gene TRBV27 combines with J gene TRBJ2-7, with 9 bases that match TRBD1. Germline CDR1 and CDR2: MNHEY and SMNVEV (reference sequence). V dropped 6 bases and J dropped 5; count of bases not matched to a gene: 11. This CDR3 is 15 amino acids long. The DNA of the CDR3 is TGTGCCAGCAGGTCCCCCGGGACAGGGATAAACGAGCAGTACTTC. Translating gives CASRSPGTGINEQYF.